This T cell receptor (beta chain) originates from a study of somatic mutations in cytotoxic T cells in rheumatoid arthritis. Study information: After diagnosis, patient blood (around 29 ml EDTA) was drawn right away, before any treatment was given.

Remarks on this clone: Its antigen is not identified.

Findings and limits, study-wide: Clonality of CD8+ T cells, which was compared between rheumatoid arthritis patients and age-matched healthy controls, did not differ significantly.

The investigators isolated CD4+ and CD8+ cells by positive magnetic bead selection and checked their purity by flow cytometry. CDR1 is SGHAT and CDR2 is FQNNGV in the germline V gene. Germline trimming cut 0 bases from V and 8 bases from J; bases unmatched to any gene: 9. The CDR3 runs 16 residues. The assay was immunoSEQ multiplex PCR, and TCRdb's table has in-frame clones only and misses some. The profile covers 10,000 or so clones, with 79% appearing a single time and roughly 35% taken by the ten largest. Sample: CD8+ T cells sorted from blood. The rearrangement uses TRBV11-2 and TRBJ2-1; TRBD1 matches at 8 bases. The TCR sequence derives from an adult with rheumatoid arthritis. The CDR3 nucleotides are TGTGCCAGCAGCTTAGACCGGACAGGGTTTTACGATGAGCAGTTCTTC. Its translation is CASSLDRTGFYDEQFF.